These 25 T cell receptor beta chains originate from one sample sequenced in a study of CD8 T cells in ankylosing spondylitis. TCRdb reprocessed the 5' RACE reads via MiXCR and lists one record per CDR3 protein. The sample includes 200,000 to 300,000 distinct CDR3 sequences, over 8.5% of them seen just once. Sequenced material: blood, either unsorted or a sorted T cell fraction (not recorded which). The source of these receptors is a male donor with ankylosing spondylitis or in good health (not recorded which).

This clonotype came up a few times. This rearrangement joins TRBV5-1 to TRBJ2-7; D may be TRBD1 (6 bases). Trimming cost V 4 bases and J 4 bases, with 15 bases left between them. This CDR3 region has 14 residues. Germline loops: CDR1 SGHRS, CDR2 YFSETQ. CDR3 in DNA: TGCGCCAGCAGCCGCGACAGGCCGGATTACGAGCAGTACTTC. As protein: CASSRDRPDYEQYF.

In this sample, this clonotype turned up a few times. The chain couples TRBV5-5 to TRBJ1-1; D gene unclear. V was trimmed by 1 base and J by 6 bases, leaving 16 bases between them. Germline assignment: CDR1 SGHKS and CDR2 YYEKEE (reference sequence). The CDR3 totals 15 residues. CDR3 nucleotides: TGTGCCAGCAGCTTGCAGGAAGTGGCCGTATCTGAAGCTTTCTTT. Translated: CASSLQEVAVSEAFF. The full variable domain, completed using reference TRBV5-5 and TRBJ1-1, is DAGVTQSPTHLIKTRGQQVTLRCSPISGHKSVSWYQQVLGQGPQFIFQYYEKEERGRGNFPDRFSARQFPNYSSELNVNALLLGDSALYLCASSLQEVAVSEAFFGQGTRLTVV.

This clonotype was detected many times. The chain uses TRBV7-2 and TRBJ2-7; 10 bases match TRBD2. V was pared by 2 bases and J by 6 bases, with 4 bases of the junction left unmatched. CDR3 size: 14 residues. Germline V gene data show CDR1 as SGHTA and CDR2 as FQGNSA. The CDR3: CASSLMGLASEQYF. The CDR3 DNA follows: TGTGCCAGCAGCTTAATGGGACTAGCGTCCGAGCAGTACTTC. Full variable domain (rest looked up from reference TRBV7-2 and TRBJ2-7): GAGVSQSPSNKVTEKGKDVELRCDPISGHTALYWYRQSLGQGLEFLIYFQGNSAPDKSGLPSDRFSAERTGGSVSTLTIQRTQQEDSAVYLCASSLMGLASEQYFGPGTRLTVT.

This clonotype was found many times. The CDR3 DNA sequence: TGTGCCAGCAGCTTAGACGGAGACCTTTACGAGCAGTACTTC. Translated, it gives CASSLDGDLYEQYF. This chain joins TRBV7-9 and TRBJ2-7; D is ambiguous. The V gene lost 1 base and the J gene lost 4 bases, with 11 bases spanning the gap. The CDR3 loop spans 14 amino acids. The germline V gene encodes CDR1 SEHNR and CDR2 FQNEAQ (reference sequence).

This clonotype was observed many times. In DNA form, the CDR3 reads TGTGCCAGCAGCCATGGGACAGGGAACCCGAACACTGAAGCTTTCTTT. Amino acid sequence: CASSHGTGNPNTEAFF. V and J are TRBV9 and TRBJ1-1; TRBD1 agrees at 9 bases. CDR3 length: 16 amino acids. The V and J ends lost 4 bases and 1 base, in that order; junction bases with no gene match: 8. Germline CDR1 reads SGDLS; CDR2 reads YYNGEE.

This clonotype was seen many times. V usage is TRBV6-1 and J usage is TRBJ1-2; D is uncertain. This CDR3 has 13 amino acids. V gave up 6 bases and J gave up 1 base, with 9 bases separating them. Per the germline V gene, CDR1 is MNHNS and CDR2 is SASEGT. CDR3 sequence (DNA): TGTGCCAGCAGCCCGTCAATTAACTATGGCTACACCTTC. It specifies CASSPSINYGYTF.

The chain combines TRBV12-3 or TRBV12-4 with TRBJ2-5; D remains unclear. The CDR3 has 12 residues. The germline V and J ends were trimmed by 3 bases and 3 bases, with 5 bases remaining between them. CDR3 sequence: CASSFDEETQYF. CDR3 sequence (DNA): TGTGCCAGCAGTTTTGATGAAGAGACCCAGTACTTC.

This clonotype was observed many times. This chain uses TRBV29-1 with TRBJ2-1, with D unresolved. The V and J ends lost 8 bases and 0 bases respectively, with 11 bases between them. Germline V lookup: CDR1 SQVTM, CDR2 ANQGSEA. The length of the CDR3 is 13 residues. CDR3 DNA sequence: TGCAGCCTACCCAGTAGCTCCTACAATGAGCAGTTCTTC. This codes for CSLPSSSYNEQFF.

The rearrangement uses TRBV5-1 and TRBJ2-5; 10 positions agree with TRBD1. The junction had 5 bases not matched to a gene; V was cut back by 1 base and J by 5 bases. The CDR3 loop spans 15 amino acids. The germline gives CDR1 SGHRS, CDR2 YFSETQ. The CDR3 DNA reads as TGCGCCAGCAGCTTGTCCGGGACAGGGGATGAGACCCAGTACTTC. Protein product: CASSLSGTGDETQYF.

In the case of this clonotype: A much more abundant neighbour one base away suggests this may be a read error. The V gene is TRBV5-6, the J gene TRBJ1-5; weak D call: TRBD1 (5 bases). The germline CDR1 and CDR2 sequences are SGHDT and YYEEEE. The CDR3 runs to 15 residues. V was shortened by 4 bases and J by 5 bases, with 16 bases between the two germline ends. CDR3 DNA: TGTGCCAGCAGCACGGGACTAAGATCGGATCAGCCCCAGCATTTT. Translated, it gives CASSTGLRSDQPQHF.

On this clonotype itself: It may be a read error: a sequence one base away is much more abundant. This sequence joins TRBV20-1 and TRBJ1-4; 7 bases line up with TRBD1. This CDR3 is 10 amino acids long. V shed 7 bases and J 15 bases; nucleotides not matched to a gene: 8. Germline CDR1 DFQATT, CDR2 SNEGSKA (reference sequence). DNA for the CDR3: TGCAGTGTTGGGACAGACATTTTGTTTTTT. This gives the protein CSVGTDILFF.

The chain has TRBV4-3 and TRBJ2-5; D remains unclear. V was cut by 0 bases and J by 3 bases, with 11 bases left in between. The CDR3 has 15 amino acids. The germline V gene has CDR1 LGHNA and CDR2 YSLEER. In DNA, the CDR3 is TGCGCCAGCAGCCAAGACTGGCGCGAGGAAGAGACCCAGTACTTC. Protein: CASSQDWREEETQYF.

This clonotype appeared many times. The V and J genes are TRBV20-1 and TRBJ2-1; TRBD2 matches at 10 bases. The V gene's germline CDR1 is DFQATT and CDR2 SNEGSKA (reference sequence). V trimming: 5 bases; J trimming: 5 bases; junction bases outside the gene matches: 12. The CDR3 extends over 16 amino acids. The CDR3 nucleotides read TGCAGTGCTCTGACTCTAGCGGGAGTCAAACACAATGAGCAGTTCTTC. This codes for CSALTLAGVKHNEQFF.

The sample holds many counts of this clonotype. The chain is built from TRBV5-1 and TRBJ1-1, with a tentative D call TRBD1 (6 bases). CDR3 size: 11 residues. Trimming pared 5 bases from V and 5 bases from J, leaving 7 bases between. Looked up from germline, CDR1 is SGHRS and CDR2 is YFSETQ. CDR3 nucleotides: TGCGCCAGCAGGGACAGAACTGAAGCTTTCTTT. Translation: CASRDRTEAFF.

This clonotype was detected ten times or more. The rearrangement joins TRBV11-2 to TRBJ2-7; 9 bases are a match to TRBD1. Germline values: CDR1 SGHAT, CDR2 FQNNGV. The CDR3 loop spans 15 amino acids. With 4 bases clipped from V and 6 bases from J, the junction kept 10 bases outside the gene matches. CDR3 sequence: CASSWGGTGHFEQYF. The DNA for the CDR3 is TGTGCCAGCAGCTGGGGGGGGACAGGGCATTTCGAGCAGTACTTC.

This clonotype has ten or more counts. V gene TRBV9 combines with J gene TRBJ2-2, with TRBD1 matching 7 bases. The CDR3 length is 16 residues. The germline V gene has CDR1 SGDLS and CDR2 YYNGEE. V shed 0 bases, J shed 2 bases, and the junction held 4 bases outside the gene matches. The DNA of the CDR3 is TGTGCCAGCAGCGTAGCGGGACAGATAAACACCGGGGAGCTGTTTTTT. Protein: CASSVAGQINTGELFF.

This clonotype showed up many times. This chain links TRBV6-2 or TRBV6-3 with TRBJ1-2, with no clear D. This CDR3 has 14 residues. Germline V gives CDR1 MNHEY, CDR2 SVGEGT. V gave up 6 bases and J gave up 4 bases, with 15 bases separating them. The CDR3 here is CASRRESRGYGYTF. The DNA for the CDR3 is TGTGCCAGCAGACGGGAGAGTCGGGGCTATGGCTACACCTTC.

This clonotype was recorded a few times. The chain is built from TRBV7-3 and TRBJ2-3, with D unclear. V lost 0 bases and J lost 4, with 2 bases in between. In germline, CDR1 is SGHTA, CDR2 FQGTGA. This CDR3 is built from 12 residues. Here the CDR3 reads CASSLTPDTQYF. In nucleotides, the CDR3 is TGTGCCAGCAGCTTAACCCCAGATACGCAGTATTTT.

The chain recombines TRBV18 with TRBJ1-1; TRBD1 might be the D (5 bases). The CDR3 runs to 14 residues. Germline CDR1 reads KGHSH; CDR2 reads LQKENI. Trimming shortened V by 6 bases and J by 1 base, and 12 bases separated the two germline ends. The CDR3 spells CASSRQSGNTEAFF. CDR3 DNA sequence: TGTGCCAGCTCTCGACAGAGTGGGAACACTGAAGCTTTCTTT.

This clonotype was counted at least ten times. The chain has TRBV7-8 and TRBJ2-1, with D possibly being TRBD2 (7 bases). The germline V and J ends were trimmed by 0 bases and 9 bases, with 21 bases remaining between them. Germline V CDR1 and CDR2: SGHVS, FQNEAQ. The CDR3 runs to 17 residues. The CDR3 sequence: CASSLAGGLIMSGEQFF. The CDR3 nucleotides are TGTGCCAGCAGCTTAGCGGGGGGGCTTATTATGTCGGGTGAGCAGTTCTTC.

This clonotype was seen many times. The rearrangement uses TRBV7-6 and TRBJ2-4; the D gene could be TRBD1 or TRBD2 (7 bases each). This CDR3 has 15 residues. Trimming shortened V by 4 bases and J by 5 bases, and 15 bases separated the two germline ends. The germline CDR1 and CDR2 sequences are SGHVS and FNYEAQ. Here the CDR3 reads CASSSGGGTQNIQYF. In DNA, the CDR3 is TGTGCCAGCAGCTCAGGGGGGGGGACACAAAACATTCAGTACTTC.

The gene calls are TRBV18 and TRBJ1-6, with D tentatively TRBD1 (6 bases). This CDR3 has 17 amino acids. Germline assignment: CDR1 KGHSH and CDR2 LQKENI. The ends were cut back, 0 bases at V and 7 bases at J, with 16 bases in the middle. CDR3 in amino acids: CASSPPVSGRGNSPLHF. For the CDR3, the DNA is TGTGCCAGCTCACCACCGGTATCGGGCAGGGGAAATTCACCCCTCCACTTT.

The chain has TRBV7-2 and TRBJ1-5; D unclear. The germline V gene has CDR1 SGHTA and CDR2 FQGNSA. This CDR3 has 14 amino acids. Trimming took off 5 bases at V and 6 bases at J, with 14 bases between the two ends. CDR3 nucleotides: TGTGCCAGCAGCGAAAGGACGGGTATTCAGCCCCAGCATTTT. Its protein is CASSERTGIQPQHF.

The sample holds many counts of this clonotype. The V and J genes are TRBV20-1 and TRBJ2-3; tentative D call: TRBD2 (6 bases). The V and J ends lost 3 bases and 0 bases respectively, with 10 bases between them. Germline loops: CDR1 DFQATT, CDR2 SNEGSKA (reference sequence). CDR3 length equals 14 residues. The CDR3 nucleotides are TGCAGTGCTAGCCGCGGGACTAGCACAGATACGCAGTATTTT. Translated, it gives CSASRGTSTDTQYF.

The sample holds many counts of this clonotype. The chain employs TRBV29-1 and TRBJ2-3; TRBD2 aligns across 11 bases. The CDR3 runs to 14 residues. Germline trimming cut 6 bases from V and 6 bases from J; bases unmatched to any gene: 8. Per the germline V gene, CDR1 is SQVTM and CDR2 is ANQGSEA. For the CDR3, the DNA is TGCAGCGTCGTCCTAGCGGGGGGTGGGGATACGCAGTATTTT. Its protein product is CSVVLAGGGDTQYF.